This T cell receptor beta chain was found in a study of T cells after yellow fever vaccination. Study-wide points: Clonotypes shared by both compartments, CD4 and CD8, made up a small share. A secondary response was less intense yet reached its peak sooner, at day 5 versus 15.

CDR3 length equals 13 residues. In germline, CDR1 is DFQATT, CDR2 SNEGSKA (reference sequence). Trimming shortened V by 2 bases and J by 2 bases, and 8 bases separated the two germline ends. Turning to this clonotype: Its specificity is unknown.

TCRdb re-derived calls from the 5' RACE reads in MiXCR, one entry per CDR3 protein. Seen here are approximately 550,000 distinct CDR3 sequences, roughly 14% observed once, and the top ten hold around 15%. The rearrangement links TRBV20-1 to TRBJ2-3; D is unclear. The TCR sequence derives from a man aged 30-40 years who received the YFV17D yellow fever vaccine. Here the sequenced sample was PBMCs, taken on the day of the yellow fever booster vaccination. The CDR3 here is CSARYSSTDTQYF. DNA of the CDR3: TGCAGTGCTAGATATAGCTCCACAGATACGCAGTATTTT.